This TCR beta chain was identified in a study of T cell responses to AZD1222 COVID-19 vaccine. Germline CDR1 is SGHRS and CDR2 is YFSETQ. CDR3 length: 16 residues. Deletions cut 0 bases from V and 0 bases from J, with 10 bases between. The repertoire was sequenced with immunoSEQ multiplex PCR; TCRdb's copy has only in-frame clones and lacks some. Here the sample spans 110,000 or so clones, about 86% being singletons. Here the sequenced sample was peripheral blood, taken on day 0 of AZD1222 vaccination. This receptor was taken from an adult in good health. The chain has TRBV5-1 and TRBJ1-3, with D possibly matching TRBD1 (5 bases). CDR3: CASSLVEGSSGNTIYF. CDR3 DNA: TGCGCCAGCAGCTTGGTGGAGGGGAGCTCTGGAAACACCATATATTTT.